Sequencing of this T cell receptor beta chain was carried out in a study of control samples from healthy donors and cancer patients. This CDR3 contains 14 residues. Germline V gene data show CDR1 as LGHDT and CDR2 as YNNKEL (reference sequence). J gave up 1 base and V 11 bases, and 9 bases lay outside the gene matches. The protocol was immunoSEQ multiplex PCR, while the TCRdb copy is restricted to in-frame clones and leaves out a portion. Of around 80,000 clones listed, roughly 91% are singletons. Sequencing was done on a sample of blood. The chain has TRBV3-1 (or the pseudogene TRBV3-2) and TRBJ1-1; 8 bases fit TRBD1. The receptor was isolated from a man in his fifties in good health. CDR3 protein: CAAQGAGTNTEAFF. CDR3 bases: TGTGCCGCTCAGGGGGCCGGGACGAACACTGAAGCTTTCTTT.